This T cell receptor beta chain was identified in a study of shared clonotypes between healthy human individuals. Across the study: Each donor contributed plates that comprised three CD4 naive, three CD4 memory, two CD8 naive and one CD8 memory. Findings and limits, study-wide: In contrast to clonotypes shared by all four donors, non-shared clonotypes had lower generation probabilities.

How the authors handled the data: Junction-only sequences without quality scores came from ImmunoSEQ, so filtering differed. Libraries were prepared by immunoSEQ multiplex PCR; TCRdb keeps only in-frame clonotypes and omits some of them. Clonal size and the V and J genes are those of that table, whereas D and trimming came from the DNA. Among 190,000 or so clones listed, over 80% were seen once. Division of CD4+ cells produced a CD45RA+ naive subset and a CD45RA-negative memory subset. Trimming cost V 3 bases and J 5 bases, with 13 bases left between them. Germline loops: CDR1 MGHRA, CDR2 YSYEKL. The CDR3 totals 14 residues. A note on this clone: The antigen is not known.

What was sequenced was naive CD4+ T cells sorted from blood. Specified subset: CD45RA+ positively selected. This chain connects TRBV4-1 to TRBJ1-1; a weak D match, TRBD1 (5 bases). This sequence was found in a woman aged 25 to 39 in good health. The CDR3 sequence: CASSQPGGETEAFF. CDR3 DNA sequence: TGCGCCAGCAGCCAGCCCGGGGGAGAGACTGAAGCTTTCTTT.